This T cell receptor beta chain was retrieved from a study of CD8 T cells in Susac syndrome. RNA totalling roughly 0.45 to 1 ug underwent reverse transcription with random hexamers. The amplification used immunoSEQ multiplex PCR on TCR beta CDR3; it spanned 54 Vbeta and 13 Jbeta. TCRdb fed the immunoSEQ multiplex PCR reads into MiXCR, producing one record per CDR3 protein. The sample has more than 65,000 distinct CDR3 sequences, approximately 95% seen once. To note about this clonotype: Its antigen remains unidentified.

The study's findings and limits: The study identified about seventeen and five Susac-specific public clones in total CD8+ and CD8+ TEMRA repertoires. The relatively small number of individuals in the TCR sequencing and HLA analysis was acknowledged by the study.

TCR beta sequencing was performed on blood CD8+ and CD4+ T cells. The CDR3 extends over 11 amino acids. The germline gives CDR1 SQVTM, CDR2 ANQGSEA. V was clipped by 4 bases and J by 2 bases, with 5 bases between them. Source material: CD8+ T cells from PBMCs. V is TRBV29-1 and J is TRBJ1-1; no clear D gene. The sequence was obtained from a human donor with Susac syndrome. CDR3 DNA sequence: TGCAGCGTTGTTGTCAACACTGAAGCTTTCTTT. Translated: CSVVVNTEAFF.